The rows below give T cell receptor beta chains drawn from one sample of a study of T-cell memory formation after mild COVID-19. TCRdb ran MiXCR on the 5' RACE reads and lists one entry per CDR3 protein. The sample carries about 270,000 distinct CDR3 sequences, roughly 15% recorded once. Input material: PBMCs or a T cell subset sorted from them (not recorded which). These receptor sequences come from a man younger than 35 who had mild COVID-19 (a few samples of this study predate the infection). Cell type and time point are not known. The CDR3 runs from the conserved cysteine through the conserved F or W. The D gene is left open where the match is weak. Clone size, where shown, is once, few, many, or a class for clones that have expanded.

v_call	d_call	j_call	clone_size	cdr3_length	cdr3_aa	cdr3_nt
TRBV12-3/TRBV12-4	TRBD2	TRBJ2-3	few	13	CATKGGLTHTQYF	TGTGCCACCAAGGGAGGGCTCACACATACGCAGTATTTT
TRBV7-2	.	TRBJ1-2	.	15	CASSLIPLWGYGYTF	TGTGCCAGCAGCTTAATACCGCTGTGGGGCTATGGCTACACCTTC
TRBV15	TRBD2	TRBJ2-5	.	13	CATSRGGGETQYF	TGTGCCACCAGCAGAGGGGGGGGAGAGACCCAGTACTTC
TRBV7-9	.	TRBJ1-1	.	17	CASSLGGLTVRNTEAFF	TGTGCCAGCAGCTTAGGGGGACTGACCGTGAGGAACACTGAAGCTTTCTTT
TRBV12-3/TRBV12-4	TRBD2	TRBJ2-7	.	14	CASRFGGGGGEQYF	TGTGCCAGCAGATTTGGCGGGGGGGGCGGTGAGCAGTACTTC
TRBV9	TRBD2	TRBJ2-1	few	16	CASSVGSSGGWDEQFF	TGTGCCAGCAGCGTAGGGTCTAGCGGGGGTTGGGATGAGCAGTTCTTC
TRBV7-9	.	TRBJ1-4	.	14	CASSLVSSDEKLFF	TGTGCCAGCAGCTTAGTATCGTCGGATGAAAAACTGTTTTTT
TRBV4-1	TRBD1	TRBJ1-5	.	15	CASSPGQESYQPQHF	TGCGCCAGCAGTCCCGGACAGGAATCGTATCAGCCCCAGCATTTT
TRBV7-9	.	TRBJ1-1	few	16	CASSFPRGGGDTEAFF	TGTGCCAGCAGCTTTCCGAGAGGAGGGGGGGATACTGAAGCTTTCTTT
TRBV7-6	TRBD1	TRBJ1-5	many	13	CASSFGQGQPQHF	TGTGCCAGCAGCTTTGGACAGGGCCAGCCCCAGCATTTT
TRBV7-9	.	TRBJ1-1	many	14	CASSLGTPNTEAFF	TGTGCCAGCAGCTTAGGGACACCAAACACTGAAGCTTTCTTT
TRBV20-1	.	TRBJ1-2	many	13	CSARTRDNYGYTF	TGCAGTGCTAGGACACGGGACAACTATGGCTACACCTTC
TRBV12-3/TRBV12-4	.	TRBJ1-1	few	14	CASRTPGRNTEAFF	TGTGCCAGCAGAACACCGGGCCGGAACACTGAAGCTTTCTTT
TRBV2	.	TRBJ1-2	few	13	CASTLHIAYGYTF	TGTGCCAGCACCTTACACATAGCATATGGCTACACCTTC
TRBV4-1	.	TRBJ2-7	.	14	CASSQDRGTYEQYF	TGCGCCAGCAGCCAAGATCGCGGGACCTACGAGCAGTACTTC
TRBV2	.	TRBJ2-3	.	15	CASRPRGPSTDTQYF	TGTGCCAGCAGGCCTCGGGGGCCTAGCACAGATACGCAGTATTTT
TRBV9	.	TRBJ2-1	.	13	CASSRTRYNEQFF	TGTGCCAGCAGCAGGACAAGATACAATGAGCAGTTCTTC
TRBV18	.	TRBJ1-2	.	13	CASSHLANYGYTF	TGTGCCAGCTCACACTTAGCTAACTATGGCTACACCTTC
TRBV4-2	TRBD2	TRBJ2-1	.	16	CASSQILAGVGNEQFF	TGTGCCAGCAGCCAGATACTAGCGGGGGTGGGCAATGAGCAGTTCTTC
TRBV13	.	TRBJ2-2	many	14	CASSPGGMPGELFF	TGTGCCAGCAGCCCCGGTGGGATGCCCGGGGAGCTGTTTTTT
TRBV20-1	.	TRBJ1-1	.	11	CSGLRTTEAFF	TGCAGTGGGCTAAGAACCACTGAAGCTTTCTTT
TRBV4-3	.	TRBJ2-5	few	13	CASSLGTAETQYF	TGCGCCAGCAGCCTGGGGACGGCGGAGACCCAGTACTTC
TRBV7-2	TRBD2	TRBJ2-1	few	19	CASSTLLGAGDPSYNEQFF	TGTGCCAGCAGCACCCTCCTAGGGGCGGGGGACCCCTCCTACAATGAGCAGTTCTTC
TRBV7-3	.	TRBJ2-6	.	17	CASSLYQTLSGANVLTF	TGTGCCAGCAGCTTATATCAGACCCTCTCTGGGGCCAACGTCCTGACTTTC
TRBV7-2	.	TRBJ1-2	.	15	CASSPYRGGADGYTF	TGTGCCAGCAGCCCATATCGCGGGGGCGCTGATGGCTACACCTTC
TRBV4-1	.	TRBJ1-5	few	14	CASSQPSSNQPQHF	TGCGCCAGCAGCCAACCTAGTAGCAATCAGCCCCAGCATTTT
TRBV5-1	.	TRBJ2-1	many	15	CASSLAGTGYNEQFF	TGCGCCAGCAGCTTGGCCGGGACCGGATACAATGAGCAGTTCTTC
TRBV7-8	.	TRBJ1-2	.	17	CASSLTQQGPPNYGYTF	TGTGCCAGCAGCTTAACCCAGCAGGGTCCCCCTAACTATGGCTACACCTTC
TRBV11-2	.	TRBJ2-2	few	16	CASSFSIYQSTGELFF	TGTGCCAGCAGCTTTTCCATCTATCAGTCCACCGGGGAGCTGTTTTTT
TRBV29-1	TRBD1	TRBJ2-7	.	13	CSVAIGQGDKQYF	TGCAGCGTGGCCATTGGACAGGGGGATAAGCAGTACTTC
TRBV4-3	.	TRBJ2-2	few	17	CASSQDRRLENTGELFF	TGCGCCAGCAGCCAAGATAGGAGACTCGAGAACACCGGGGAGCTGTTTTTT
TRBV6-2/TRBV6-3	TRBD2	TRBJ2-5	.	15	CASSIQRGGVETQYF	TGTGCCAGCAGTATCCAGCGGGGGGGCGTGGAGACCCAGTACTTC
TRBV5-5	TRBD1	TRBJ2-1	few	11	CASSAGQVQFF	TGTGCCAGCAGCGCGGGACAGGTGCAGTTCTTC
TRBV12-3/TRBV12-4	.	TRBJ2-7	.	13	CASRTDSPYEQYF	TGTGCCAGCCGGACCGACTCCCCCTACGAGCAGTACTTC
TRBV4-3	TRBD1	TRBJ1-1	.	17	CASRRWGRGSQNTEAFF	TGCGCCAGCAGAAGGTGGGGCAGGGGGAGTCAGAACACTGAAGCTTTCTTT
TRBV15	TRBD1	TRBJ2-7	many	14	CATSRTGQSYEQYF	TGTGCCACCAGCAGAACGGGACAGAGCTACGAGCAGTACTTC
TRBV6-2/TRBV6-3	.	TRBJ2-3	.	15	CASSSPGGGTDTQYF	TGTGCCAGCAGTTCCCCCGGGGGCGGCACAGATACGCAGTATTTT
TRBV4-3	.	TRBJ2-7	once	17	CASSQEGGRTIAYEQYF	TGCGCCAGCAGCCAAGAAGGTGGGCGGACCATTGCCTACGAGCAGTACTTC
TRBV25-1	.	TRBJ2-5	few	11	CASTTQETQYF	TGTGCCAGTACGACCCAAGAGACCCAGTACTTC
TRBV6-6	.	TRBJ1-6	few	17	CASRPRGLSSYNSPLHF	TGTGCCAGCAGGCCCAGGGGCCTCAGCTCCTATAATTCACCCCTCCACTTT
TRBV4-1	TRBD2	TRBJ2-5	few	14	CASSQSAGQETQYF	TGCGCCAGCAGCCAGTCAGCGGGGCAAGAGACCCAGTACTTC
TRBV20-1	TRBD1	TRBJ2-5	many	12	CSARGTAETQYF	TGCAGTGCTAGGGGGACAGCAGAGACCCAGTACTTC
TRBV2	.	TRBJ2-3	few	16	CASRTPWGADTDTQYF	TGTGCCAGCAGGACCCCCTGGGGCGCGGACACAGATACGCAGTATTTT
TRBV4-3	.	TRBJ1-6	few	18	CASSQDPSGEGRNSPLHF	TGCGCCAGCAGCCAAGATCCATCGGGAGAAGGCAGGAATTCACCCCTCCACTTT
TRBV5-1	TRBD1	TRBJ2-1	once	13	CASRDRDYNEQFF	TGCGCCAGTCGGGACAGGGACTACAATGAGCAGTTCTTC
TRBV7-3	.	TRBJ1-1	.	13	CASSPDSQTEAFF	TGTGCCAGCAGCCCAGACAGTCAGACTGAAGCTTTCTTT
TRBV20-1	.	TRBJ2-1	.	13	CSAGEADYNEQFF	TGCAGTGCGGGAGAGGCGGACTACAATGAGCAGTTCTTC
TRBV10-3	TRBD2	TRBJ2-3	.	15	CAISALAGFSDTQYF	TGTGCCATCAGCGCGCTAGCGGGGTTCTCAGATACGCAGTATTTT
TRBV7-2	TRBD1	TRBJ1-5	.	14	CASSRDRGHQPQHF	TGTGCCAGCAGCCGCGACAGGGGACATCAGCCCCAGCATTTT
TRBV5-1	TRBD2	TRBJ2-1	few	19	CASSARPGLAGASYNEQFF	TGCGCCAGCAGCGCTAGACCGGGACTAGCGGGGGCATCCTACAATGAGCAGTTCTTC
TRBV6-1	.	TRBJ2-5	few	13	CASTGLGRETQYF	TGTGCCAGCACTGGTTTGGGGCGGGAGACCCAGTACTTC
TRBV9	.	TRBJ2-2	.	15	CASSVLPLDTGELFF	TGTGCCAGCAGCGTACTACCACTTGACACCGGGGAGCTGTTTTTT
TRBV20-1	.	TRBJ2-1	few	14	CSATGLRSYNEQFF	TGCAGTGCTACAGGACTACGCTCCTACAATGAGCAGTTCTTC